A selection of T cell receptor beta chains follows, all from one sample in a study of cytomegalovirus exposure and HLA in healthy donors. Here immunoSEQ multiplex PCR was the method, and the copy in TCRdb shows in-frame clones only, minus some. The sample has 150,000 to 160,000 clones; 86% are singletons. Sequencing used PBMCs. The receptors shown here come from a human donor in good health. Both conserved end residues are part of each CDR3. D genes are given only for firm matches. Where a row states a size, it is once, few, many or the class of an expanded clone; other rows omit it.

d_call: -
j_call: TRBJ1-4
clone_size: -
v_call: TRBV4-3
cdr3_nt: TGCGCCAGCAGCCAAGATCTGTTTCTTTCAACTAATGAAAAACTGTTTTTT
cdr3_aa: CASSQDLFLSTNEKLFF

d_call: TRBD1
j_call: TRBJ1-1
clone_size: -
v_call: TRBV5-6
cdr3_nt: TGTGCCAGCAGCGTCCATCACAGGGGGATGAACACTGAAGCTTTCTTT
cdr3_aa: CASSVHHRGMNTEAFF

d_call: TRBD2
j_call: TRBJ2-3
clone_size: -
v_call: TRBV6-4
cdr3_nt: TGTGCCAGCAGTGCTGCTAGCGGGTATAGCACAGATACGCAGTATTTT
cdr3_aa: CASSAASGYSTDTQYF

d_call: -
j_call: TRBJ2-2
clone_size: once
v_call: TRBV30
cdr3_nt: TGTGCCTGGAGTGTACTTTGGGCCCGGGAGCTGTTTTTT
cdr3_aa: CAWSVLWARELFF

d_call: -
j_call: TRBJ1-3
clone_size: -
v_call: TRBV7-2
cdr3_nt: TGTGCCAGCAGCTTAACGTTCCGGGGTAGCTCTGGAAACACCATATATTTT
cdr3_aa: CASSLTFRGSSGNTIYF

d_call: -
j_call: TRBJ1-2
clone_size: -
v_call: TRBV7-9
cdr3_nt: TGTGCCAGCAGCTTATCACAGCTGCGTGACTATGGCTACACCTTC
cdr3_aa: CASSLSQLRDYGYTF

d_call: TRBD1
j_call: TRBJ1-5
clone_size: -
v_call: TRBV27
cdr3_nt: TGTGCCAGCAGTACAGCCGGGACAGGGAGTCAGCCCCAGCATTTT
cdr3_aa: CASSTAGTGSQPQHF

d_call: TRBD2
j_call: TRBJ2-7
clone_size: -
v_call: TRBV28
cdr3_nt: TGTGCCAGCAGTGGGGGACTAGCGGGAGTCTACGAGCAGTACTTC
cdr3_aa: CASSGGLAGVYEQYF

d_call: -
j_call: TRBJ2-1
clone_size: -
v_call: TRBV27
cdr3_nt: TGTGCCAGCAAGGCTAGCATCTACAATGAGCAGTTCTTC
cdr3_aa: CASKASIYNEQFF

d_call: -
j_call: TRBJ1-1
clone_size: -
v_call: TRBV7-2
cdr3_nt: TGTGCCAGCAGCTTGGGGGACTACATTAGCCCGAACACTGAAGCTTTCTTT
cdr3_aa: CASSLGDYISPNTEAFF

d_call: -
j_call: TRBJ1-6
clone_size: -
v_call: TRBV7-3
cdr3_nt: TGTGCCAGCAGCTCCAGCGGAGGGAGCGGTTCACCCCTCCACTTT
cdr3_aa: CASSSSGGSGSPLHF

d_call: -
j_call: TRBJ1-2
clone_size: -
v_call: TRBV5-5
cdr3_nt: TGTGCCAGCAGCCCATCAGACAGTGGTACTCTTGGCTACACCTTC
cdr3_aa: CASSPSDSGTLGYTF

d_call: -
j_call: TRBJ1-5
clone_size: -
v_call: TRBV2
cdr3_nt: TGTGCCAGCAGTCCGGGACACGCGAGCAATCAGCCCCAGCATTTT
cdr3_aa: CASSPGHASNQPQHF

d_call: -
j_call: TRBJ2-1
clone_size: -
v_call: TRBV29-1
cdr3_nt: TGCAGCCCGAGCTTAATAACGAAGCACAATGAGCAGTTCTTC
cdr3_aa: CSPSLITKHNEQFF

d_call: TRBD2
j_call: TRBJ2-1
clone_size: few
v_call: TRBV6-5
cdr3_nt: TGTGCCAGCAGTTACGAGGTAGCGGGGGGTAATGAGCAGTTCTTC
cdr3_aa: CASSYEVAGGNEQFF

d_call: -
j_call: TRBJ2-7
clone_size: -
v_call: TRBV11-2
cdr3_nt: TGTGCCAGCAGCCAAAGCGGGTTGCTTCTCGAGCAGTACTTC
cdr3_aa: CASSQSGLLLEQYF

d_call: -
j_call: TRBJ2-7
clone_size: -
v_call: TRBV19
cdr3_nt: TGTGCCAGTAGAGAGACAGCCACCTACGAGCAGTACTTC
cdr3_aa: CASRETATYEQYF

d_call: TRBD1
j_call: TRBJ2-3
clone_size: -
v_call: TRBV7-3
cdr3_nt: TGTGCCAGCAGCCCAGGACAGGGGGGCACAGATACGCAGTATTTT
cdr3_aa: CASSPGQGGTDTQYF

d_call: -
j_call: TRBJ2-7
clone_size: few
v_call: TRBV7-9
cdr3_nt: TGTGCCAGCAGCTCTAGCTACCGCCGGAACGAGCAGTACTTC
cdr3_aa: CASSSSYRRNEQYF

d_call: TRBD2
j_call: TRBJ2-7
clone_size: -
v_call: TRBV9
cdr3_nt: TGTGCCAGCAGCGCTAGCGGAATTTCCTACGAGCAGTACTTC
cdr3_aa: CASSASGISYEQYF

d_call: -
j_call: TRBJ1-1
clone_size: few
v_call: TRBV18
cdr3_nt: TGTGCCAGCTCACCTGCTACAGAGCTGAACACTGAAGCTTTCTTT
cdr3_aa: CASSPATELNTEAFF

d_call: TRBD2
j_call: TRBJ2-3
clone_size: -
v_call: TRBV27
cdr3_nt: TGTGCCAGCAGTTTACCGCTAAGAGCGGGAGACCCAGATACGCAGTATTTT
cdr3_aa: CASSLPLRAGDPDTQYF

d_call: -
j_call: TRBJ2-2
clone_size: -
v_call: TRBV19
cdr3_nt: TGTGCCAGTAGTGGCCGCCGGGACTTCACCGGGGAGCTGTTTTTT
cdr3_aa: CASSGRRDFTGELFF

d_call: -
j_call: TRBJ1-1
clone_size: -
v_call: TRBV28
cdr3_nt: TGTGCCAGCAGTTTATTAGAGACAGAAGCTTTCTTT
cdr3_aa: CASSLLETEAFF

d_call: -
j_call: TRBJ1-2
clone_size: -
v_call: TRBV12-5
cdr3_nt: TGTGCTAGTGGTTTGTCGACAGCTAACTATGGCTACACCTTC
cdr3_aa: CASGLSTANYGYTF

d_call: -
j_call: TRBJ2-7
clone_size: -
v_call: TRBV28
cdr3_nt: TGTGCCAGCAGTGGTCGAGGAGTGTCAGCCTACGAGCAGTACTTC
cdr3_aa: CASSGRGVSAYEQYF

d_call: TRBD1
j_call: TRBJ2-3
clone_size: few
v_call: TRBV7-9
cdr3_nt: TGTGCCAGCAGCTTTACGGGACAGGAGGTAGATACGCAGTATTTT
cdr3_aa: CASSFTGQEVDTQYF

d_call: TRBD1
j_call: TRBJ1-1
clone_size: -
v_call: TRBV5-1
cdr3_nt: TGCGCCAGCAGCACGATACAGGGGATGAACACTGAAGCTTTCTTT
cdr3_aa: CASSTIQGMNTEAFF

d_call: TRBD1
j_call: TRBJ2-3
clone_size: -
v_call: TRBV10-2
cdr3_nt: TGCGCCAGCAGCTACGAAGGGGGCCCCACAGATACGCAGTATTTT
cdr3_aa: CASSYEGGPTDTQYF

d_call: TRBD1
j_call: TRBJ1-1
clone_size: -
v_call: TRBV5-5
cdr3_nt: TGTGCCAGCAGACAGGACAGGGGGCGGACTGAAGCTTTCTTT
cdr3_aa: CASRQDRGRTEAFF

d_call: -
j_call: TRBJ2-2
clone_size: -
v_call: TRBV7-3
cdr3_nt: TGTGCCAGCAGCTTAACCCGGACCGGGGAGCTGTTTTTT
cdr3_aa: CASSLTRTGELFF

d_call: -
j_call: TRBJ1-6
clone_size: few
v_call: TRBV5-1
cdr3_nt: TGCGCCAGCAGCTTGTCCGGGCAGGGGAATTCACCCCTCCACTTT
cdr3_aa: CASSLSGQGNSPLHF

d_call: -
j_call: TRBJ1-5
clone_size: once
v_call: TRBV28
cdr3_nt: TGTGCCAGCAGATCAAAACAGCTAAATCAGCCCCAGCATTTT
cdr3_aa: CASRSKQLNQPQHF

d_call: -
j_call: TRBJ2-2
clone_size: few
v_call: TRBV4-2
cdr3_nt: TGTGCCAGCAGCCAGGCGACTGGCGGGGAGCTGTTTTTT
cdr3_aa: CASSQATGGELFF

d_call: -
j_call: TRBJ1-5
clone_size: -
v_call: TRBV28
cdr3_nt: TGTGCCAGCCGCGGGAGCAATCAGCCCCAGCATTTT
cdr3_aa: CASRGSNQPQHF

d_call: -
j_call: TRBJ2-3
clone_size: once
v_call: TRBV7-2
cdr3_nt: TGTGCCAGCAGCCGGGGTGGAGCTTCGGGCACAGATACGCAGTATTTT
cdr3_aa: CASSRGGASGTDTQYF

d_call: TRBD1
j_call: TRBJ2-1
clone_size: -
v_call: TRBV4-3
cdr3_nt: TGCGCCAGCAGCCAGGGACAGGGGCCCTACAATGAGCAGTTCTTC
cdr3_aa: CASSQGQGPYNEQFF

d_call: -
j_call: TRBJ2-2
clone_size: -
v_call: TRBV15
cdr3_nt: TGTGCCACCAGCAGGGGACTTCGTCATACTAACACCGGGGAGCTGTTTTTT
cdr3_aa: CATSRGLRHTNTGELFF

d_call: TRBD1
j_call: TRBJ2-3
clone_size: -
v_call: TRBV5-6
cdr3_nt: TGTGCCAGCAGCCCCGGACAGGGGGCTACAGATACGCAGTATTTT
cdr3_aa: CASSPGQGATDTQYF